The source of this T cell receptor (beta chain) is a study of blood T cells in healthy people across ages. Notes on the study in general: Changes in expanded clonotypes were possibly confounded, as the CMV status of donors was unknown.

This clonotype was detected many times. What it binds is unknown. Using a J-beta primer mix together with a sample-barcoded 5' primer, a second PCR was run for about 6 to 12 cycles. TCRdb independently ran MiXCR on the 5' RACE reads; one entry per CDR3 protein. The data contain about a million distinct CDR3 sequences, roughly 51% of them singletons. Germline V gives CDR1 MDHEN, CDR2 SYDVKM. The V and J ends lost 2 bases and 6 bases, in that order; junction bases with no gene match: 4. The CDR3 is 14 amino acids. The chain combines TRBV28 with TRBJ2-7; the match to TRBD2 covers 10 bases. The TCR was taken from an older woman in good health. Sequencing was performed on blood. For the CDR3, the DNA is TGTGCCAGCAGTTTACAACTAGCGGGGTCCGAGCAGTACTTC. Amino acids: CASSLQLAGSEQYF.